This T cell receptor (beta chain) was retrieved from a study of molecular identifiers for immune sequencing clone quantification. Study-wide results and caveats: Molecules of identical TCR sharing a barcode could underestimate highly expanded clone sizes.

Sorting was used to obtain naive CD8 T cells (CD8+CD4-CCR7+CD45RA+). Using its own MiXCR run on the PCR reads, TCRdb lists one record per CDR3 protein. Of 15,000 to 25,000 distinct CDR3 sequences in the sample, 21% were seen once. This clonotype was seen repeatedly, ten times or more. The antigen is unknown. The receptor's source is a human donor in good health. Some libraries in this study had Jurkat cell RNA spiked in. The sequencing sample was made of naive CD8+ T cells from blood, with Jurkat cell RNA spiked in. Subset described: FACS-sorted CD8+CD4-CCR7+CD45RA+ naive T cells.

The DNA for the CDR3 is TGTGCCAGCAGAGGTGGCGGGGAAGACTACAATGAGCAGTTCTTC. Translated: CASRGGGEDYNEQFF. The chain is built from TRBV7-9 and TRBJ2-1, with a possible D match to TRBD2 (6 bases). The CDR3 runs 15 residues. Germline V gene data show CDR1 as SEHNR and CDR2 as FQNEAQ (reference sequence). V lost 6 bases, J lost 3 bases, and 15 bases lay in between.